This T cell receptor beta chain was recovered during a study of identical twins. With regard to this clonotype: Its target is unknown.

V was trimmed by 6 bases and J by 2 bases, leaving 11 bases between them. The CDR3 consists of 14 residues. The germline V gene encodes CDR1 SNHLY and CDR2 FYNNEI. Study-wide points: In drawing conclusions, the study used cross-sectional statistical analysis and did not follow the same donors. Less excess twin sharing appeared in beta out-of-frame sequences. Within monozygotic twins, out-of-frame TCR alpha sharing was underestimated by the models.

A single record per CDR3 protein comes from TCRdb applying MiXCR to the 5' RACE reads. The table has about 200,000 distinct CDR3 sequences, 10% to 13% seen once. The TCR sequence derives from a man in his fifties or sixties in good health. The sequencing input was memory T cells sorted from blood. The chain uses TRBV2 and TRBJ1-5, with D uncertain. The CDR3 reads CASSGNGGNQPQHF. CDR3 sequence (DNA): TGTGCCAGCAGCGGGAACGGTGGCAATCAGCCCCAGCATTTT.